The present entry profiles one T cell receptor (beta chain) with its context. Some clones are missing from TCRdb's copy, which holds only in-frame ones; the method was immunoSEQ multiplex PCR. Found here are tens of thousands of clones, over 60% of them singletons; the top ten hold 15%. This sample was included in a study of blood T cell repertoires in COVID-19. On the study more broadly: Samples came from the United States, Italy and Spain, spanning acute and convalescent COVID-19.

This CDR3 is 11 amino acids long. V was trimmed by 4 bases and J by 9 bases, leaving 10 bases between them. Looked up from germline, CDR1 is MNHEY and CDR2 is SVGAGI. Followed over time, Seattle patients had been enrolled while infection was active. This TCR was recovered from a man aged 55 to 70 with COVID-19, enrolled during active disease. What was sequenced was peripheral blood. V usage is TRBV6-5 and J usage is TRBJ2-7; TRBD2 might be the D (5 bases). The CDR3 nucleotides are TGTGCCAGCAGTTTCGGGGAGAGGCAGTACTTC. Translating it yields CASSFGERQYF.